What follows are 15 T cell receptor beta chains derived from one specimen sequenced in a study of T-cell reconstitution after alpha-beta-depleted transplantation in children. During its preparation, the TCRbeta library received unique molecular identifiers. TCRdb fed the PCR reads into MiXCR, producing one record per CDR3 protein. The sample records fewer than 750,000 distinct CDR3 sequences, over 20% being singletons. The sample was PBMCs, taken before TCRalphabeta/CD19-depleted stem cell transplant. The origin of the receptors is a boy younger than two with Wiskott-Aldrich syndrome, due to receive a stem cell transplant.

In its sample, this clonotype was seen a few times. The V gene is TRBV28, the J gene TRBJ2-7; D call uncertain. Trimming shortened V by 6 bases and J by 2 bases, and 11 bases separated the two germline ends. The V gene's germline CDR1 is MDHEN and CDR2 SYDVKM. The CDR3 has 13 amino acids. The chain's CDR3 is CASSPGRPYEQYF. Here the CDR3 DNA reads TGTGCCAGCAGCCCCGGGCGGCCCTACGAGCAGTACTTC. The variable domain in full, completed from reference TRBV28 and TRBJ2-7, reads DVKVTQSSRYLVKRTGEKVFLECVQDMDHENMFWYRQDPGLGLRLIYFSYDVKMKEKGDIPEGYSVSREKKERFSLILESASTNQTSMYLCASSPGRPYEQYFGPGTRLTVT.

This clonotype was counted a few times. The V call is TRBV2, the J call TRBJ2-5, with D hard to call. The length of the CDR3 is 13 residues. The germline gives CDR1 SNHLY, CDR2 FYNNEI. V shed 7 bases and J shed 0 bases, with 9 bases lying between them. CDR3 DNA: TGTGCCAGCAAGAGGAACTACCAAGAGACCCAGTACTTC. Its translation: CASKRNYQETQYF.

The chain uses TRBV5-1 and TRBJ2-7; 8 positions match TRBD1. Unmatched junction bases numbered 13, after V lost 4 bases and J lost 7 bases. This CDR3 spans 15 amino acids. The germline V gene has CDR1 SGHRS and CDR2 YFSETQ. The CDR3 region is CASSAWWTGKPEQYF. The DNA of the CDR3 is TGCGCCAGCAGCGCGTGGTGGACAGGGAAGCCAGAGCAGTACTTC.

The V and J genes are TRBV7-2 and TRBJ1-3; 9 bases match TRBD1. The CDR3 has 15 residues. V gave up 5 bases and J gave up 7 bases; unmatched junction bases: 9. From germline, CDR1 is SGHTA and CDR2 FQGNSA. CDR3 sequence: CASSPWTGDWNTIYF. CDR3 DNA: TGTGCCAGCAGCCCATGGACAGGGGATTGGAACACCATATATTTT.

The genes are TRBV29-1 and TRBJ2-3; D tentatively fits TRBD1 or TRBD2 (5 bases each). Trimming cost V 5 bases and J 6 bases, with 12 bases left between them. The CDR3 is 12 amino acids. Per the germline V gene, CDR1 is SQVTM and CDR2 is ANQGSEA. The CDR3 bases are TGCAGCGTTCACCACGGGGCGGATACGCAGTATTTT. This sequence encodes CSVHHGADTQYF.

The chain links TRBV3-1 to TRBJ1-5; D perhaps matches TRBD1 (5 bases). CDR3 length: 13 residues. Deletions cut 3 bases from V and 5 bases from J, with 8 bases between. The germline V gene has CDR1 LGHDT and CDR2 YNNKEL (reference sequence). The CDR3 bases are TGTGCCAGCAGCCATCAGGGTTATCAGCCCCAGCATTTT. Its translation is CASSHQGYQPQHF.

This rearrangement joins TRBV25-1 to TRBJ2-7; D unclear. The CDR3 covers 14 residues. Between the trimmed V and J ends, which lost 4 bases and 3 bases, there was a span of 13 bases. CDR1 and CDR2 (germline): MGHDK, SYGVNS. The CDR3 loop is CASSGADWNYEQYF. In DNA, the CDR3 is TGTGCCAGCAGTGGGGCCGACTGGAACTACGAGCAGTACTTC.

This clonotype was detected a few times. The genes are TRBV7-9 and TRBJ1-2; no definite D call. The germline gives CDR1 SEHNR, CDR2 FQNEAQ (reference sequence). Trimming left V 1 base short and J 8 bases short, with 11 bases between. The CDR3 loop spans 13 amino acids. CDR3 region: CASSLEPTVGYTF. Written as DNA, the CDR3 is TGTGCCAGCAGCTTAGAACCCACAGTCGGCTACACCTTC. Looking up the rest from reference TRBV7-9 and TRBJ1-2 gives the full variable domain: DTGVSQNPRHKITKRGQNVTFRCDPISEHNRLYWYRQTLGQGPEFLTYFQNEAQLEKSRLLSDRFSAERPKGSFSTLEIQRTEQGDSAMYLCASSLEPTVGYTFGSGTRLTVV.

The CDR3 reads CASSPSTGVATNEKLFF. In DNA, the CDR3 is TGTGCCAGCAGCCCCTCAACCGGGGTTGCAACTAATGAAAAACTGTTTTTT. V usage is TRBV7-9 and J usage is TRBJ1-4; D call uncertain. Germline assignment: CDR1 SEHNR and CDR2 FQNEAQ (reference sequence). Deletions cut 5 bases from V and 0 bases from J, with 16 bases between. The CDR3 extends over 17 amino acids.

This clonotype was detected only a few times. CDR3 nucleotides: TGCAGTGCTGGTAAACAAGCGGGAGGGCCCGCAGATACGCAGTATTTT. This sequence encodes CSAGKQAGGPADTQYF. The chain employs TRBV20-1 and TRBJ2-3, with TRBD2 matching 10 bases. V was pared by 5 bases and J by 4 bases, with 12 bases of the junction left unmatched. In germline, CDR1 is DFQATT, CDR2 SNEGSKA (reference sequence). The CDR3 is 16 residues long.

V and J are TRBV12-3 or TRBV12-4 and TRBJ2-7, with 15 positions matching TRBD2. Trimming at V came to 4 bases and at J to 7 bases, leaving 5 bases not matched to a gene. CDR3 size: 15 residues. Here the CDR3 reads CASSSQGLAGGEQYF. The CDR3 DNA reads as TGTGCCAGCAGTTCCCAGGGACTAGCGGGGGGAGAGCAGTACTTC.

In nucleotides, the CDR3 is TGTGCCAGCAGTTTACTGGCTAGCGGGATCAATGAGCAGTTCTTC. Encoded protein: CASSLLASGINEQFF. The J gene is TRBJ2-1, the V gene TRBV27, with TRBD2 identical over 9 bases. The V gene end was trimmed by 2 bases and the J gene end by 6 bases; junction bases not matched to a gene: 5. This CDR3 is built from 15 residues. Germline-derived CDR1 and CDR2 are MNHEY and SMNVEV (reference sequence).

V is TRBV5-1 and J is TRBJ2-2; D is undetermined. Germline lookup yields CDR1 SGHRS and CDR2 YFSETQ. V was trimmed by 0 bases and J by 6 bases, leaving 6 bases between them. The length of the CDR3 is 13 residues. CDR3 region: CASSLVVSGELFF. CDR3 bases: TGCGCCAGCAGCTTGGTGGTCTCCGGGGAGCTGTTTTTT.

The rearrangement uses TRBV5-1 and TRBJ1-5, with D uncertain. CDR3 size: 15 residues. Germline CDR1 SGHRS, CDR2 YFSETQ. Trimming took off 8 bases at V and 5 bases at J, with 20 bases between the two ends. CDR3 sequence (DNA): TGCGCCAGGTTGGAAATTAGGACCCGCTATCAGCCCCAGCATTTT. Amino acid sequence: CARLEIRTRYQPQHF.

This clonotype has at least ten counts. The CDR3: CSVEGGANSTDTQYF. In DNA form, the CDR3 reads TGCAGCGTTGAAGGGGGGGCCAATAGCACAGATACGCAGTATTTT. The V gene is TRBV29-1, the J gene TRBJ2-3, with D tentatively TRBD1 or TRBD2 (6 bases each). The V gene's germline CDR1 is SQVTM and CDR2 ANQGSEA. Trimming took 1 base from V and 0 from J, leaving 11 bases between them. The CDR3 has 15 residues.